In this sample, the clone carrying this T cell receptor (beta chain) turned up once. The data were taken from a study of technical replicates of blood from a handful of donors. TCRdb's copy holds only in-frame clones and misses some; the assay was immunoSEQ multiplex PCR. The sample lists approximately 58,000 clones, around 84% occurring once. Trimming removed 6 bases from V and 7 bases from J; junction bases left unmatched: 5. Looked up from germline, CDR1 is ENHRY and CDR2 is SYGVKD. This CDR3 is built from 15 residues. V and J are TRBV10-3 and TRBJ2-1; 14 bases line up with TRBD2. Sequencing input: PBMCs. The receptor was isolated from a human donor in good health. Some clones in this sample may be carry-over from other donors' samples. CDR3 amino acids: CAIRGGLAGVNEQFF. CDR3 coding DNA: TGTGCCATCAGGGGGGGACTAGCGGGAGTAAATGAGCAGTTCTTC.